These 3 T cell receptor beta chains were sequenced from one sample in a study of shared clonotypes between healthy human individuals. Assay: immunoSEQ multiplex PCR; the TCRdb copy retains only in-frame clones and omits some. The repertoire holds some 1.5 million clones, with roughly 98% as singletons. The sample consisted of naive CD4+ T cells sorted from blood. The subset: CD45RA+ positively selected. These receptors came from a man aged 25-40 years in good health.

The genes are TRBV6-5 and TRBJ1-1; 7 bases map to TRBD1. Germline CDR1 reads MNHEY; CDR2 reads SVGAGI. Trimming at V came to 8 bases and at J to 0 bases, leaving 0 bases not matched to a gene. There are 12 residues in the CDR3. The CDR3: CASGTVNTEAFF. DNA for the CDR3: TGTGCCAGCGGGACAGTGAACACTGAAGCTTTCTTT.

This rearrangement joins TRBV20-1 to TRBJ1-1; unclear D gene. This CDR3 has 11 amino acids. In germline, CDR1 is DFQATT, CDR2 SNEGSKA (reference sequence). V lost 4 bases to trimming and J lost 9 bases, with 12 bases between them. The CDR3 protein is CSAIASRKAFF. In DNA form, the CDR3 reads TGCAGTGCTATTGCGTCCAGAAAAGCTTTCTTT.

The rearrangement links TRBV4-1 to TRBJ1-5; 8 nucleotides align to TRBD1. The CDR3 length is 15 residues. CDR1 and CDR2 (germline): MGHRA, YSYEKL. The V gene end was trimmed by 0 bases and the J gene end by 4 bases; junction bases not matched to a gene: 2. For the CDR3, the DNA is TGCGCCAGCAGCCAAGAGCGGACAGGGAATCAGCCCCAGCATTTT. As protein: CASSQERTGNQPQHF.